This is a list of T cell receptor beta chains from one sample in a study of OX40 agonist ivuxolimab in advanced cancers. Here immunoSEQ multiplex PCR was the method, and the copy in TCRdb shows in-frame clones only, minus some. The sample consists of some 42,000 clones, 70% to 85% of them appearing once. This specimen was CD4+ or CD8+ T cells sorted from blood, taken in a trial of the OX40 agonist ivuxolimab. The receptors originated from an adult with an advanced solid tumor such as melanoma, head and neck, liver or kidney cancer. Each CDR3 is given with its conserved first and last residue. The order of the fields is D gene, J gene, V gene, clone size, CDR3 DNA, CDR3 protein. The D gene is left open where the match is weak. Rows give clone size only sometimes, using once, few, many, or a class for an expanded clone.

D: TRBD1; J: TRBJ1-3; V: TRBV9; size: -; DNA: TGTGCCAGCAGTGAGACAGGGACGTCTGGAAACACCATATATTTT; CDR3: CASSETGTSGNTIYF
D: TRBD1; J: TRBJ2-7; V: TRBV4-2; size: -; DNA: TGTGCCAGCAGCCCTGGACAGGCCGGGGCGTACGAGCAGTACTTC; CDR3: CASSPGQAGAYEQYF
D: TRBD1; J: TRBJ2-1; V: TRBV7-2; size: once; DNA: TGTGCCAGCAGCCATCTCCCGGGACAGGGGTTCGATGAGCAGTTCTTC; CDR3: CASSHLPGQGFDEQFF
D: TRBD1; J: TRBJ1-2; V: TRBV18; size: -; DNA: TGTGCCAGCTCACCCCCCGGACAGGGTAGCCGAGGCTACACCTTC; CDR3: CASSPPGQGSRGYTF
D: -; J: TRBJ2-4; V: TRBV19; size: once; DNA: TGTGCCAGTAGTACAAGCGGGTTGGCCAAAAACATTCAGTACTTC; CDR3: CASSTSGLAKNIQYF
D: -; J: TRBJ2-7; V: TRBV9; size: few; DNA: TGTGCCAGCAGCGTAGGGGCTACCTACGAGCAGTACTTC; CDR3: CASSVGATYEQYF
D: -; J: TRBJ1-1; V: TRBV11-2; size: -; DNA: TGTGCCAGCAGCTTAGATTTTGCGGCAGGAGACACTGAAGCTTTCTTT; CDR3: CASSLDFAAGDTEAFF
D: -; J: TRBJ2-7; V: TRBV7-8; size: once; DNA: TGTGCCAGCAGCTTAAACAGGGCCTACGAGCAGTACTTC; CDR3: CASSLNRAYEQYF
D: -; J: TRBJ2-7; V: TRBV7-6; size: -; DNA: TGTGCCAGCAGCTTGGAGCCTCAGGGATACGAGCAGTACTTC; CDR3: CASSLEPQGYEQYF
D: -; J: TRBJ2-3; V: TRBV5-1; size: few; DNA: TGCGCCAGCAGCTTGGCCACGGGTGGGGGATGGGCGTCGATCCGCACAGATACGCAGTATTTT; CDR3: CASSLATGGGWASIRTDTQYF
D: -; J: TRBJ2-5; V: TRBV18; size: -; DNA: TGTGCCAGCTCACCTGGGACGGAAGGGACCCAGTACTTC; CDR3: CASSPGTEGTQYF
D: -; J: TRBJ2-7; V: TRBV7-8; size: once; DNA: TGTGCCAGCAGCTTAGCACAGGTGACCGCCGAGCAGTACTTC; CDR3: CASSLAQVTAEQYF
D: -; J: TRBJ1-1; V: TRBV7-2; size: -; DNA: TGTGCCAGCAGCCCAGGGTGGGTGAACACTGAAGCTTTCTTT; CDR3: CASSPGWVNTEAFF
D: -; J: TRBJ1-5; V: TRBV28; size: -; DNA: TGTGCCAGCAGTTTCCCCCTCGCGACAGATCTATATAGCAATCAGCCCCAGCATTTT; CDR3: CASSFPLATDLYSNQPQHF
D: TRBD1; J: TRBJ2-7; V: TRBV7-9; size: -; DNA: TGTGCCAGCACCCGGGACAGGGGCACCTACGAGCAGTACTTC; CDR3: CASTRDRGTYEQYF
D: -; J: TRBJ2-2; V: TRBV5-1; size: -; DNA: TGCGCCAGCAGAGCCGGGACGGTGTCCGGGGAGCTGTTTTTT; CDR3: CASRAGTVSGELFF
D: TRBD2; J: TRBJ2-1; V: TRBV27; size: few; DNA: TGTGCCAGCACGTCGGCACTAGCGGGAGTTGTGGGCAATGAGCAGTTCTTC; CDR3: CASTSALAGVVGNEQFF
D: -; J: TRBJ2-4; V: TRBV5-4; size: -; DNA: TGTGCCAGCAGCTCCTCGGGGGCGGGCAAAAACATTCAGTACTTC; CDR3: CASSSSGAGKNIQYF
D: TRBD2; J: TRBJ2-7; V: TRBV11-2; size: once; DNA: TGTGCCAGCAGCGCGGGACTAGCGCTAGGATTTAGCTCCTACGAGCAGTACTTC; CDR3: CASSAGLALGFSSYEQYF
D: -; J: TRBJ1-5; V: TRBV6-5; size: -; DNA: TGTGCCAGCAGTTCCGACCAAGTTAGCAATCAGCCCCAGCATTTT; CDR3: CASSSDQVSNQPQHF
D: TRBD2; J: TRBJ2-3; V: TRBV7-9; size: -; DNA: TGTGCCAGCAGCTCGGGGACTAGCGGAACAGATACGCAGTATTTT; CDR3: CASSSGTSGTDTQYF
D: TRBD1; J: TRBJ1-2; V: TRBV11-1; size: -; DNA: TGTGCCAGCAGCTTAGAACCGGGACAGGGAAGCTACACCTTC; CDR3: CASSLEPGQGSYTF
D: -; J: TRBJ2-3; V: TRBV13; size: -; DNA: TGTGCCAGCAGCTTAGTCCCGGCGGCCACAGATACGCAGTATTTT; CDR3: CASSLVPAATDTQYF
D: -; J: TRBJ2-1; V: TRBV9; size: -; DNA: TGTGCCAGCAGCGTAGGGGGGGAGGTTTACGAGCAGTTCTTC; CDR3: CASSVGGEVYEQFF
D: TRBD2; J: TRBJ2-2; V: TRBV9; size: few; DNA: TGTGCCAGCAGCGCCCAAATAGCGGGGGGGCCGATCGGGGAGCTGTTTTTT; CDR3: CASSAQIAGGPIGELFF
D: TRBD1; J: TRBJ2-7; V: TRBV7-2; size: -; DNA: TGTGCCAGCAGCTTGGGACGGGACAGAAAACAGTACTTC; CDR3: CASSLGRDRKQYF
D: -; J: TRBJ1-6; V: TRBV11-2; size: once; DNA: TGTGCCAGCATTAAGGGGCGGAGCTCCTATAATTCACCCCTCCACTTT; CDR3: CASIKGRSSYNSPLHF
D: -; J: TRBJ2-1; V: TRBV27; size: -; DNA: TGTGCCAGCAGTGTCACGGTCTACAATGAGCAGTTCTTC; CDR3: CASSVTVYNEQFF
D: TRBD2; J: TRBJ2-5; V: TRBV28; size: -; DNA: TGTGCCAGCAGTTTATCCGGACTAGCGGGGGGGCCTCAAGAGACCCAGTACTTC; CDR3: CASSLSGLAGGPQETQYF
D: -; J: TRBJ2-5; V: TRBV5-1; size: -; DNA: TGCGCCAGCAGCGTACAGGGTGTGGAGACCCAGTACTTC; CDR3: CASSVQGVETQYF
D: TRBD1; J: TRBJ1-5; V: TRBV20-1; size: -; DNA: TGCAGTGCTCAGGGGGACGTGGCCCAGCATTTT; CDR3: CSAQGDVAQHF
D: -; J: TRBJ2-1; V: TRBV4-1; size: -; DNA: TGCGCCAGCAGACCTGTGGCAAACTACAATGAGCAGTTCTTC; CDR3: CASRPVANYNEQFF
D: -; J: TRBJ1-1; V: TRBV4-1; size: -; DNA: TGCGCCAGCAGCCATCAGACAGAAGCTTTCTTT; CDR3: CASSHQTEAFF
D: -; J: TRBJ2-5; V: TRBV7-9; size: -; DNA: TGTGCCAGCAGCCAGGGACTGTCGTACCAAGAGACCCAGTACTTC; CDR3: CASSQGLSYQETQYF
D: -; J: TRBJ2-1; V: TRBV7-3; size: -; DNA: TGTGCCAGCAGCTTAGGGGATGAGCAGTTCTTC; CDR3: CASSLGDEQFF
D: TRBD1; J: TRBJ2-1; V: TRBV6-4; size: -; DNA: TGTGCCAGCAGAACGACAGGGGGGAACTCCTACAATGAGCAGTTCTTC; CDR3: CASRTTGGNSYNEQFF
D: TRBD1; J: TRBJ2-7; V: TRBV4-1; size: -; DNA: TGCGCCAGCAGCCAAACTTGGACAGGGGATGACGAGCAGTACTTC; CDR3: CASSQTWTGDDEQYF
D: -; J: TRBJ1-5; V: TRBV30; size: -; DNA: TGTGCCTGGGCGGCCGGGCTGAATCAGCCCCAGCATTTT; CDR3: CAWAAGLNQPQHF
D: TRBD1; J: TRBJ1-2; V: TRBV27; size: -; DNA: TGTGCCAGCAGAAAGTTCGCGGGACAGGGTGATGGCTACACCTTC; CDR3: CASRKFAGQGDGYTF
D: -; J: TRBJ1-2; V: TRBV28; size: -; DNA: TGTGCCAGCAGTTTTGGCCCGGGGTATGGCTACACCTTC; CDR3: CASSFGPGYGYTF
D: -; J: TRBJ1-3; V: TRBV15; size: -; DNA: TGTGCCACCAGCCTCGACAGGTCGTTGTCTGGAAACACCATATATTTT; CDR3: CATSLDRSLSGNTIYF
D: TRBD2; J: TRBJ2-5; V: TRBV5-6; size: once; DNA: TGTGCCAGCAGCTTGGCACTAGCGGGAGAGGTTGGAGAGACCCAGTACTTC; CDR3: CASSLALAGEVGETQYF
D: -; J: TRBJ2-7; V: TRBV10-3; size: -; DNA: TGTGCCATCAGTGCGCCCCCTGCAGGGTTCGGTGACGAGCAGTACTTC; CDR3: CAISAPPAGFGDEQYF
D: -; J: TRBJ2-1; V: TRBV7-2; size: -; DNA: TGTGCCAGCAGCTTTATTACGCTCGACGAGCAGTTCTTC; CDR3: CASSFITLDEQFF
D: -; J: TRBJ1-5; V: TRBV4-3; size: -; DNA: TGCGCCAGCAGCCAAGAGGGGAGAGGCAATCAGCCCCAGCATTTT; CDR3: CASSQEGRGNQPQHF
D: -; J: TRBJ1-1; V: TRBV10-3; size: once; DNA: TGTGCCATCAGTAACCTACAGCTATCGAACACTGAAGCTTTCTTT; CDR3: CAISNLQLSNTEAFF
D: -; J: TRBJ2-5; V: TRBV27; size: -; DNA: TGTGCCAGCAGTCTCCAGGGACGGGAGACCCAGTACTTC; CDR3: CASSLQGRETQYF
D: TRBD1; J: TRBJ1-2; V: TRBV4-1; size: few; DNA: TGCGCCAGCAGCCAAGGAGCGATCAGGACAGGGACGAGGGGGTATGGCTACACCTTC; CDR3: CASSQGAIRTGTRGYGYTF